One sample yielded the 27 T cell receptor beta chains listed below, sequenced in a study of blood T cells in healthy people across ages. Then a second PCR, running roughly 7 to 11 cycles, was carried out with a sample-barcoded 5' primer and a J-beta primer mix. From the 5' RACE reads, TCRdb called clonotypes with MiXCR, one entry per CDR3 protein. The profile shows roughly 1,300,000 distinct CDR3 sequences, 59% of them singletons. Sequenced material: blood. Source of these receptors: a man in his late teens or twenties in good health.

The chain has TRBV5-1 and TRBJ2-1, with D perhaps being TRBD1 or TRBD2 (5 bases each). The germline V gene has CDR1 SGHRS and CDR2 YFSETQ. Trimming shortened V by 4 bases and J by 5 bases, and 13 bases separated the two germline ends. The CDR3 has 14 residues. The CDR3 bases are TGCGCCAGCAGCATCGTGACAGCGGACAATGAGCAGTTCTTC. Its translation is CASSIVTADNEQFF.

The chain links TRBV5-1 to TRBJ2-6, with unresolved D. In germline, CDR1 is SGHRS, CDR2 YFSETQ. V dropped 1 base and J dropped 0 bases, with 8 bases sitting between them. There are 16 residues in the CDR3. The CDR3 loop is CASSLLQISGANVLTF. As DNA, the CDR3 is TGCGCCAGCAGCTTGTTACAAATCTCTGGGGCCAACGTCCTGACTTTC.

The chain employs TRBV27 and TRBJ2-1, with D uncertain. The assigned J gene may be wrong: the sequence end matches TRBJ2-7 better. Germline values: CDR1 MNHEY, CDR2 SMNVEV (reference sequence). The CDR3 is 16 residues long. The CDR3 DNA is TGTGCCACCATAGGGCCCGGCGGTGAGTCCTACAATGAGCAGTACTTC. Protein product: CATIGPGGESYNEQYF.

The chain is built from TRBV20-1 and TRBJ2-7; 8 bases are a match to TRBD2. The germline V gene encodes CDR1 DFQATT and CDR2 SNEGSKA (reference sequence). The CDR3 has 14 residues. V dropped 5 bases and J dropped 5; count of bases not matched to a gene: 11. CDR3 coding DNA: TGCAGTGCTTTTAGCGGGGTGGAGCTGAACGAGCAGTACTTC. As protein: CSAFSGVELNEQYF.

The V and J genes are TRBV7-2 and TRBJ2-2, with a tentative D call TRBD2 (6 bases). Germline-derived CDR1 and CDR2 are SGHTA and FQGNSA. There are 16 residues in the CDR3. The germline V and J ends were trimmed by 4 bases and 1 base, with 13 bases remaining between them. CDR3 region: CASSYHFSGNTGELFF. CDR3 sequence (DNA): TGTGCCAGCAGCTACCATTTTAGCGGGAACACCGGGGAGCTGTTTTTT. Supplemented by reference TRBV7-2 and TRBJ2-2, the full variable domain reads GAGVSQSPSNKVTEKGKDVELRCDPISGHTALYWYRQSLGQGLEFLIYFQGNSAPDKSGLPSDRFSAERTGGSVSTLTIQRTQQEDSAVYLCASSYHFSGNTGELFFGEGSRLTVL.

V usage is TRBV12-3 or TRBV12-4 and J usage is TRBJ2-3; D perhaps matches TRBD1 (6 bases). The CDR3 is made up of 18 amino acids. Trimming stripped 2 bases from V and 4 bases from J, with 22 bases between. This CDR3 reads CASSLPTWSRGRSDTQYF. The DNA of the CDR3 is TGTGCCAGCAGTTTACCAACATGGTCCAGGGGTAGGTCAGATACGCAGTATTTT.

This clonotype was picked up a small number of times. This rearrangement joins TRBV3-1 to TRBJ2-7; possibly TRBD1 or TRBD2 for D (5 bases each). V was clipped by 2 bases and J by 3 bases, with 11 bases between them. The CDR3 contains 14 residues. Germline loops: CDR1 LGHDT, CDR2 YNNKEL (reference sequence). The CDR3 is CASSQTGAFYEQYF. The CDR3 bases are TGTGCCAGCAGCCAAACCGGGGCCTTCTACGAGCAGTACTTC.

The V gene is TRBV3-1, the J gene TRBJ1-2; D is perhaps TRBD1 (6 bases). This CDR3 contains 14 residues. V gave up 3 bases and J gave up 8 bases, with 16 bases separating them. Germline V gene lookup returns CDR1 LGHDT and CDR2 YNNKEL (reference sequence). The CDR3 loop is CASSQTFEGGGYTF. The CDR3 DNA follows: TGTGCCAGCAGCCAGACCTTTGAGGGGGGCGGCTACACCTTC.

The chain uses TRBV6-4 and TRBJ1-1, with D possibly being TRBD1 (5 bases). In germline, CDR1 is MRHNA, CDR2 SNTAGT. Trimming shortened V by 9 bases and J by 3 bases, and 23 bases separated the two germline ends. The CDR3 extends over 16 amino acids. CDR3 coding DNA: TGTGCCAGGCACACAAGAACAGGTACTTTCTACACTGAAGCTTTCTTT. Its translation is CARHTRTGTFYTEAFF.

In DNA form, the CDR3 reads TGTGCCAGCTTAGGGGGAAATACGCAGTATTTT. Its protein product is CASLGGNTQYF. The chain couples TRBV6-5 to TRBJ2-3; TRBD1 is a possible D gene (6 bases). The ends were cut back, 8 bases at V and 7 bases at J, with 10 bases in the middle. Germline CDR1 MNHEY, CDR2 SVGAGI. There are 11 residues in the CDR3.

Remarks on this clonotype: One end of the junction is discordant with germline, which a read error may explain. This rearrangement joins TRBV5-1 to TRBJ2-1; D not resolved. The CDR3 sequence is 15 residues long. Germline V gene data show CDR1 as SGHRS and CDR2 as YFSETQ. CDR3 sequence (DNA): TGCGCCAGCACGCCTCCAAACGAGTCCTACAATGAGCGGTTCTTC. It codes for CASTPPNESYNERFF.

The chain uses TRBV28 and TRBJ2-1; D remains ambiguous. From germline, CDR1 is MDHEN and CDR2 SYDVKM. Between the trimmed V and J ends, which lost 6 bases and 5 bases, there was a span of 14 bases. The CDR3 loop spans 14 amino acids. The CDR3 DNA reads TGTGCCAGCAGATATGCCCTAGTAAACAATGAGCAGTTCTTC. This encodes CASRYALVNNEQFF.

DNA for the CDR3: TGTGCCAGCAGCTCTTATCACGCAGTCTCCTACGAGCAGTACTTC. Its protein is CASSSYHAVSYEQYF. This rearrangement joins TRBV7-9 to TRBJ2-7; no firm D call. The CDR3 contains 15 residues. Trimming left V 4 bases short and J 0 bases short, with 13 bases between. In germline, CDR1 is SEHNR, CDR2 FQNEAQ (reference sequence).

The chain uses TRBV6-2 or TRBV6-3 and TRBJ1-4, with a possible D match to TRBD1 (5 bases). V was cut by 2 bases and J by 0 bases, with 7 bases left in between. The CDR3 length is 15 residues. Per germline, CDR1 MNHEY and CDR2 SVGEGT. The CDR3 reads CASSYTGATNEKLFF. The CDR3 DNA reads as TGTGCCAGCAGTTACACGGGGGCAACTAATGAAAAACTGTTTTTT.

This sequence joins TRBV18 and TRBJ1-5; no clear D. Trimming left V 1 base short and J 0 bases short, with 10 bases between. CDR3 length equals 16 residues. CDR1 and CDR2 from the germline V gene are KGHSH and LQKENI. CDR3 in amino acids: CASSPRGDASNQPQHF. The CDR3 DNA reads as TGTGCCAGCTCACCACGAGGTGATGCTAGCAATCAGCCCCAGCATTTT. Together with reference TRBV18 and TRBJ1-5, the CDR3 gives the full variable domain: NAGVMQNPRHLVRRRGQEARLRCSPMKGHSHVYWYRQLPEEGLKFMVYLQKENIIDESGMPKERFSAEFPKEGPSILRIQQVVRGDSAAYFCASSPRGDASNQPQHFGDGTRLSIL.

This chain joins TRBV4-1 and TRBJ2-3, with TRBD2 matching over 8 bases. V lost 0 bases to trimming and J lost 4 bases; unmatched junction nucleotides: 18. Looked up from germline, CDR1 is MGHRA and CDR2 is YSYEKL. This CDR3 spans 20 amino acids. The CDR3 DNA reads as TGCGCCAGCAGCCAAGACTATTCATTCGCTAGAGCGGGAGTGTCAGATACGCAGTATTTT. This codes for CASSQDYSFARAGVSDTQYF.

The CDR3 DNA is TGCGCCAGCAGCCAAGATTTAGGTGTGCCGCAGCCCCAGCATTTT. Protein product: CASSQDLGVPQPQHF. This sequence joins TRBV4-1 and TRBJ1-5, with D unclear. The CDR3 is made up of 15 amino acids. In germline, CDR1 is MGHRA, CDR2 YSYEKL. V was clipped by 0 bases and J by 7 bases, with 13 bases between them.

This clonotype was counted once. The rearrangement joins TRBV24-1 to TRBJ2-1; 9 bases are shared with TRBD1. Losses at the gene ends were 6 bases for V and 7 bases for J; bases not matched to a gene: 9. In germline, CDR1 is KGHDR, CDR2 SFDVKD. This CDR3 has 15 residues. The CDR3 bases are TGTGCCACCAGTCCCCGGGGACAGGGACAAAATGAGCAGTTCTTC. This codes for CATSPRGQGQNEQFF.

Only a few counts were recorded for this clonotype. The V call is TRBV10-3, the J call TRBJ2-3; a weak D match, TRBD2 (5 bases). Germline values: CDR1 ENHRY, CDR2 SYGVKD. The V gene lost 4 bases and the J gene lost 6 bases, with 17 bases spanning the gap. There are 15 residues in the CDR3. This CDR3 is CAISGTPSKRDTQYF. The DNA for the CDR3 is TGTGCCATCAGTGGGACTCCCTCCAAACGCGATACGCAGTATTTT.

The chain combines TRBV29-1 with TRBJ1-1, with D unclear. The CDR3 is made up of 14 amino acids. Germline V gene sequence: CDR1 SQVTM, CDR2 ANQGSEA. The V end lost 3 bases, the J end lost 0 bases, and 11 bases lay between the germline ends. CDR3 region: CSVESAFMNTEAFF. In nucleotides, the CDR3 is TGCAGCGTTGAGAGTGCATTCATGAACACTGAAGCTTTCTTT.

Here the CDR3 DNA reads TGTGCCATCAGTGACCCACCGGCCGCTAGCGGGGTTAAGACCCAGTACTTC. Residues: CAISDPPAASGVKTQYF. This rearrangement joins TRBV10-3 to TRBJ2-5; TRBD2 aligns across 9 bases. Germline lookup yields CDR1 ENHRY and CDR2 SYGVKD. The length of the CDR3 is 17 residues. Germline trimming cut 3 bases from V and 6 bases from J; bases unmatched to any gene: 14.

The rearrangement links TRBV9 to TRBJ2-1; 7 nucleotides align to TRBD2. This CDR3 is 17 amino acids long. V was pared by 3 bases and J by 1 base, with 10 bases of the junction left unmatched. Germline values: CDR1 SGDLS, CDR2 YYNGEE. The CDR3 is CASSDPSGAPSYNEQFF. The CDR3 DNA is TGTGCCAGCAGCGACCCTAGCGGAGCACCTTCCTACAATGAGCAGTTCTTC. Supplemented by reference TRBV9 and TRBJ2-1, the full variable domain reads DSGVTQTPKHLITATGQRVTLRCSPRSGDLSVYWYQQSLDQGLQFLIQYYNGEERAKGNILERFSAQQFPDLHSELNLSSLELGDSALYFCASSDPSGAPSYNEQFFGPGTRLTVL.

This clonotype appeared a few times. The V call is TRBV12-3 or TRBV12-4, the J call TRBJ2-1; no clear D gene. Trimming removed 3 bases from V and 9 bases from J, with 15 bases in between. This CDR3 is 14 amino acids long. The CDR3 loop reads CASSFESVSGEQFF. The CDR3, as DNA: TGTGCCAGCAGTTTTGAGTCAGTTTCCGGTGAGCAGTTCTTC.

V gene TRBV7-2 combines with J gene TRBJ1-5, with 9 bases aligning to TRBD1. V gave up 4 bases and J gave up 0 bases; unmatched junction bases: 10. Germline V gene sequence: CDR1 SGHTA, CDR2 FQGNSA. The CDR3 spans 18 residues. CDR3 sequence (DNA): TGTGCCAGCAGCTCTCCCGGGACAGGGAGATATAGCAATCAGCCCCAGCATTTT. Translation: CASSSPGTGRYSNQPQHF.

The chain recombines TRBV6-5 with TRBJ2-1; TRBD1 might be the D (6 bases). V was cut by 6 bases and J by 0 bases, with 12 bases left in between. CDR1 and CDR2 from the germline V gene are MNHEY and SVGAGI. CDR3 length equals 15 residues. CDR3 residues: CASRDRPSSYNEQFF. CDR3 in DNA: TGTGCCAGCAGAGACAGGCCGAGCTCCTACAATGAGCAGTTCTTC.

V gene TRBV5-1 combines with J gene TRBJ1-2; D gene ambiguous. This CDR3 spans 13 amino acids. Germline CDR1 reads SGHRS; CDR2 reads YFSETQ. V was cut by 6 bases and J by 5 bases, with 14 bases left in between. In nucleotides, the CDR3 is TGCGCCAGCAAAGAGGGCAGCGGGTATGGCTACACCTTC. Residues: CASKEGSGYGYTF.

This clonotype has more than one count but fewer than ten. The chain has TRBV7-2 and TRBJ2-7; the match to TRBD1 covers 8 bases. CDR1 SGHTA and CDR2 FQGNSA come from the germline V gene. V lost 5 bases to trimming and J lost 3 bases; unmatched junction nucleotides: 6. This CDR3 comprises 14 residues. The CDR3 spells CASSGTGNLYEQYF. The CDR3 DNA sequence: TGTGCCAGCAGCGGGACAGGTAACCTCTACGAGCAGTACTTC.